This T cell receptor beta chain was identified during a study of cytomegalovirus exposure and HLA in healthy donors. Study-level points and caveats: Later, an analysis found that common viral pathogens appeared to be linked with several of the most significant clusters.

CDR3 length: 15 amino acids. Germline V CDR1 and CDR2: SGHNT, YYREEE (reference sequence). With 0 bases clipped from V and 6 bases from J, the junction kept 8 bases outside the gene matches. As to this clone: Its target is not known.

PCR used 60 Vbeta primers and 13 Jbeta primers. Clones were read by immunoSEQ multiplex PCR, and TCRdb kept only the in-frame ones, dropping some. In all, the sample yields 55,000 to 75,000 clones. Specimen: PBMCs. This rearrangement joins TRBV5-4 to TRBJ2-7; TRBD1 matches at 8 bases. The TCR was taken from a male donor in good health and CMV-seronegative. The CDR3 here is CASSLGGTGSVEQYF. CDR3 DNA: TGTGCCAGCAGCTTGGGCGGGACAGGCTCTGTCGAGCAGTACTTC.